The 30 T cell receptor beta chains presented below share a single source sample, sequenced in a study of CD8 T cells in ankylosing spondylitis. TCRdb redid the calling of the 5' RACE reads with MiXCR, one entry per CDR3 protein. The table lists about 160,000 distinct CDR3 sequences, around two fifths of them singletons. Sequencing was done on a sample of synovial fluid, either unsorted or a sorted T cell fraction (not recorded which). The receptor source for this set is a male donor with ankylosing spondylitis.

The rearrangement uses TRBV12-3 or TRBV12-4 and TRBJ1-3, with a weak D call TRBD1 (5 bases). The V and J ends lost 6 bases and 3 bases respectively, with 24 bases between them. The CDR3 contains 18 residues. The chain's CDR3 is CASSPRGTGPVYGNTIYF. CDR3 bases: TGTGCCAGCAGCCCTCGGGGCACGGGACCGGTGTATGGAAACACCATATATTTT.

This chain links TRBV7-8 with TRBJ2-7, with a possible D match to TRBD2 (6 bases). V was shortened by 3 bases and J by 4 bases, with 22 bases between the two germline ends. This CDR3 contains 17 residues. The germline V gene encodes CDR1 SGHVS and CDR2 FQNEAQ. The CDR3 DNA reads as TGTGCCAGCAGCTTCTGGAGGGTCCGGGGGAAGAATTACGAGCAGTACTTC. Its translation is CASSFWRVRGKNYEQYF.

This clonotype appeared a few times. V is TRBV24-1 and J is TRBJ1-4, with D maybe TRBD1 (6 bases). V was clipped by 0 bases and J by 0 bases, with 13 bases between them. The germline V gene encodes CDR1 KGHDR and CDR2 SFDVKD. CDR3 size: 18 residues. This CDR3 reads CATSDLCWDKTTNEKLFF. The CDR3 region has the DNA TGTGCCACCAGTGATTTGTGCTGGGACAAAACAACTAATGAAAAACTGTTTTTT.

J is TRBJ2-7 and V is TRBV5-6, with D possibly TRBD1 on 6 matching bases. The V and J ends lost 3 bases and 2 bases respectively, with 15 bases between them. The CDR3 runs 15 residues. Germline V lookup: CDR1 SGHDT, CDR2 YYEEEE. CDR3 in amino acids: CASSWSTGHTYEQYF. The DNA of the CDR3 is TGTGCCAGCAGCTGGTCGACAGGCCATACCTACGAGCAGTACTTC.

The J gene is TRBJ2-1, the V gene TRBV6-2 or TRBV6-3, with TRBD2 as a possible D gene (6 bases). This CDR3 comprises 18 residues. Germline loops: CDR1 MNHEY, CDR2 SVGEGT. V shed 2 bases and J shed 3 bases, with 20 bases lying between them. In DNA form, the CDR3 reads TGTGCCAGCAGTTACGTCGTGGGGGGAACCCCCTTCTACAATGAGCAGTTCTTC. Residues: CASSYVVGGTPFYNEQFF.

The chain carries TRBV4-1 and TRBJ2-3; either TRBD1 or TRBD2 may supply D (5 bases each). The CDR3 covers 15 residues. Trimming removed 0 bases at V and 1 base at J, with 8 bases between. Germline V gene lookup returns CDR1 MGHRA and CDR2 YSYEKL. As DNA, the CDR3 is TGCGCCAGCAGCCAAGACGGGGCTGGCACAGATACGCAGTATTTT. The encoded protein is CASSQDGAGTDTQYF.

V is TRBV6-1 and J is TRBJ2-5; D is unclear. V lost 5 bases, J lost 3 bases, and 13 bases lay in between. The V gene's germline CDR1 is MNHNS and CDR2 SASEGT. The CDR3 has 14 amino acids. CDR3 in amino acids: CASSPLWSEETQYF. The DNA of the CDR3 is TGTGCCAGCAGTCCCCTTTGGAGCGAAGAGACCCAGTACTTC.

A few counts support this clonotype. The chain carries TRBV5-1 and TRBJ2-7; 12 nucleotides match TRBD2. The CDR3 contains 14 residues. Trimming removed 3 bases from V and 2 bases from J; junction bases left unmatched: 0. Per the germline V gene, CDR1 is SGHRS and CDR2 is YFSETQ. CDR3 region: CASSWTSGAYEQYF. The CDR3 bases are TGCGCCAGCAGCTGGACTAGCGGGGCCTACGAGCAGTACTTC.

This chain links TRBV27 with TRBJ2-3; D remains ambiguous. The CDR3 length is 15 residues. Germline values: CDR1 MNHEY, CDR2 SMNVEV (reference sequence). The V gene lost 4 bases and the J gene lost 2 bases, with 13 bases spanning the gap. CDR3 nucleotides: TGTGCCAGCAGTTCCTCAGGATACGACACAGATACGCAGTATTTT. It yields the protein CASSSSGYDTDTQYF.

As DNA, the CDR3 is TGTGCCAGCAGCCATCTCCCGACAGTCAATCAGCCCCAGCATTTT. Residues: CASSHLPTVNQPQHF. This rearrangement joins TRBV7-2 to TRBJ1-5, with a tentative D call TRBD1 (5 bases). In germline, CDR1 is SGHTA, CDR2 FQGNSA. CDR3 size: 15 residues. V was trimmed by 5 bases and J by 3 bases, leaving 14 bases between them.

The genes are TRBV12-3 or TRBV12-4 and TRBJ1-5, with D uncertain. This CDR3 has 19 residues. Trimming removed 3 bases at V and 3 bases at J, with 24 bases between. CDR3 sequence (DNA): TGTGCCAGCAGTTTGGGTGGACCCTTTCTTGAGGTATTCAATCAGCCCCAGCATTTT. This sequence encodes CASSLGGPFLEVFNQPQHF.

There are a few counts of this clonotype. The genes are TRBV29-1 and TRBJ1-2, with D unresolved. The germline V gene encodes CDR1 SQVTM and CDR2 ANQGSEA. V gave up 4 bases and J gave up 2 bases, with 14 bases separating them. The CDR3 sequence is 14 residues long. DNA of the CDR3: TGCAGCGTTGGGAGTCCTGACCTCAACTATGGCTACACCTTC. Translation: CSVGSPDLNYGYTF.

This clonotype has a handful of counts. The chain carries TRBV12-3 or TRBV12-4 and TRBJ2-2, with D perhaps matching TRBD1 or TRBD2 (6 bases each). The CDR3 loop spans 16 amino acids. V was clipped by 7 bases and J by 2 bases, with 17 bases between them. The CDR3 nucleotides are TGTGCCAGCAAGGCCGGGCGGGGACACAACACCGGGGAGCTGTTTTTT. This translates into CASKAGRGHNTGELFF.

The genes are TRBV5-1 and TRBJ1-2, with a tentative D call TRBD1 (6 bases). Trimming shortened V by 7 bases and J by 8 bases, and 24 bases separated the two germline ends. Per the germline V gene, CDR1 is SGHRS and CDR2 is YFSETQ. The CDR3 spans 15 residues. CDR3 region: CASSNSPLGAGGYTF. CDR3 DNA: TGCGCCAGCTCTAATTCACCCTTGGGGGCAGGCGGCTACACCTTC.

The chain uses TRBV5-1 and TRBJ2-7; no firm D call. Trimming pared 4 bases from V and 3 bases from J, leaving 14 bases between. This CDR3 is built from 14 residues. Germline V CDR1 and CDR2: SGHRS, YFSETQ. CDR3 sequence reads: CASSLRGRHYEQYF. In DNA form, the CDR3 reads TGCGCCAGCAGCCTGAGAGGCAGACACTACGAGCAGTACTTC.

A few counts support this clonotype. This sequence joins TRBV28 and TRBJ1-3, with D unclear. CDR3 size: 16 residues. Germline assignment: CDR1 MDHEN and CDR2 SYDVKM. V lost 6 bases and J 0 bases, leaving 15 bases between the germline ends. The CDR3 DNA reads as TGTGCCAGCAGCCACTCCGCCACGGTCTCTGGAAACACCATATATTTT. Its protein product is CASSHSATVSGNTIYF.

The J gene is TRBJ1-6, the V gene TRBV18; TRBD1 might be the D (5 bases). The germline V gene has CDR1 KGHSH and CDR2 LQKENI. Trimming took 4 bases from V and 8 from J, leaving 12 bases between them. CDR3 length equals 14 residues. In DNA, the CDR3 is TGTGCCAGCTCACGGGGGACCCGGTATTCACCCCTCCACTTT. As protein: CASSRGTRYSPLHF.

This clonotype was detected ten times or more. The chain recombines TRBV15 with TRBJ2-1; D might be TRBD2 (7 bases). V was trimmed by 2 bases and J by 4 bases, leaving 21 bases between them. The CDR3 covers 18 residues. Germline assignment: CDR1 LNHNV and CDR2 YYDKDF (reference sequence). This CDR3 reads CATSRWDSGGGGYNEQFF. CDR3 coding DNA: TGTGCCACCAGCAGATGGGATTCCGGGGGAGGGGGTTACAATGAGCAGTTCTTC.

The CDR3 DNA is TGTGCCAGCAGTTTATTGGGGACTACAAGCTCCTACAATGAGCAGTTCTTC. This sequence encodes CASSLLGTTSSYNEQFF. The rearrangement uses TRBV28 and TRBJ2-1; TRBD2 matches 7 bases. Germline CDR1 reads MDHEN; CDR2 reads SYDVKM. The CDR3 sequence is 17 residues long. Trimming removed 1 base from V and 0 bases from J; junction bases left unmatched: 6.

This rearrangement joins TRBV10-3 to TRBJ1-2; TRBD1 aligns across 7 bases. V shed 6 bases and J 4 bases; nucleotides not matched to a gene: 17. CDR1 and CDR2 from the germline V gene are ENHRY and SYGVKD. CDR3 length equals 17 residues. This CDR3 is CAIRPSTGNTRTYGYTF. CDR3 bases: TGTGCCATCAGGCCCTCGACAGGGAATACAAGGACCTATGGCTACACCTTC.

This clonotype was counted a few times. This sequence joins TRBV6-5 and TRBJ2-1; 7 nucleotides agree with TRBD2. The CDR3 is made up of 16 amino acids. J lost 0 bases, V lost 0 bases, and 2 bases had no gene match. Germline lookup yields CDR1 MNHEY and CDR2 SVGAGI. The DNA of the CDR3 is TGTGCCAGCAGTTACTCGGGAGGGAGCTCCTACAATGAGCAGTTCTTC. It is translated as CASSYSGGSSYNEQFF.

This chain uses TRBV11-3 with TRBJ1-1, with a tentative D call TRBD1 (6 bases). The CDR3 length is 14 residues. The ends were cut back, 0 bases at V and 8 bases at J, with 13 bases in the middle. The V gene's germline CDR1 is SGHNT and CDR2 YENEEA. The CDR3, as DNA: TGTGCCAGCAGCTTAGAAGGGCCAGGGGAAGAAGCTTTCTTT. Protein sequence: CASSLEGPGEEAFF.

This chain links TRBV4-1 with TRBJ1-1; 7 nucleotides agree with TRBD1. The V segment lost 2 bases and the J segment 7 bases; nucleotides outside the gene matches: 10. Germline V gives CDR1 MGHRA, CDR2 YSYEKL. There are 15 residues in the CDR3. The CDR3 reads CASSQLPARGSEAFF. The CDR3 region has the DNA TGCGCCAGCAGCCAATTACCGGCCAGGGGGAGTGAAGCTTTCTTT.

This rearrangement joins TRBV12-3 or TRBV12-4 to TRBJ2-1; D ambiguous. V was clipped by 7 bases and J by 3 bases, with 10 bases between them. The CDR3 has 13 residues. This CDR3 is CASTLDNYNEQFF. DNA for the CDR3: TGTGCCAGCACCCTCGACAACTACAATGAGCAGTTCTTC.

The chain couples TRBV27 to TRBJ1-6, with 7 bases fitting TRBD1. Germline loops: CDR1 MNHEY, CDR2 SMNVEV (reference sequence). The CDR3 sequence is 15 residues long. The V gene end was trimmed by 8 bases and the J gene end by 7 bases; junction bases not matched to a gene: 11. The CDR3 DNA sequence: TGTGCCAGCTCGAGAGACAGGGAAGGAAATTCACCCCTCCACTTT. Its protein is CASSRDREGNSPLHF.

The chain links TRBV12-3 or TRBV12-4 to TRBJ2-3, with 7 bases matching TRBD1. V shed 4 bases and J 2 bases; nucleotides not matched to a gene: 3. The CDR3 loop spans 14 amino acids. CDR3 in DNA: TGTGCCAGCAGTTGGGGACAGTACACAGATACGCAGTATTTT. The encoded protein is CASSWGQYTDTQYF.

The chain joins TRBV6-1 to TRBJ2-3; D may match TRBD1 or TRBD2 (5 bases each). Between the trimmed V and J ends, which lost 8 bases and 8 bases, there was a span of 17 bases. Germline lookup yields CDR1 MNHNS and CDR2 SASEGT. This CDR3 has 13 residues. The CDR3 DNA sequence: TGTGCCAGCCGACAAGGCCCGAGGGGTACGCAGTATTTT. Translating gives CASRQGPRGTQYF.

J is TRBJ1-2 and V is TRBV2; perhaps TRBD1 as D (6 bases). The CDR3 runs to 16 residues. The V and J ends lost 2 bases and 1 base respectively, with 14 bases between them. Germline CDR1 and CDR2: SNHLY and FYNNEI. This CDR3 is CASSEIWGLLNYGYTF. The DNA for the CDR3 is TGTGCCAGCAGTGAAATTTGGGGGCTCCTTAACTATGGCTACACCTTC.

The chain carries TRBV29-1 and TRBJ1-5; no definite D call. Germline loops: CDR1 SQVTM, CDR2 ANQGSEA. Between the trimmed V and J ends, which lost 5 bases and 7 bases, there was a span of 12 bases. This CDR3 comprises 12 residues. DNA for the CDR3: TGCAGCGTTAGACAAGGGTGGCAGCCCCAGCATTTT. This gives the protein CSVRQGWQPQHF. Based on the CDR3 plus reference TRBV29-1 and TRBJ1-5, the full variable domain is SAVISQKPSRDICQRGTSLTIQCQVDSQVTMMFWYRQQPGQSLTLIATANQGSEATYESGFVIDKFPISRPNLTFSTLTVSNMSPEDSSIYLCSVRQGWQPQHFGDGTRLSIL.

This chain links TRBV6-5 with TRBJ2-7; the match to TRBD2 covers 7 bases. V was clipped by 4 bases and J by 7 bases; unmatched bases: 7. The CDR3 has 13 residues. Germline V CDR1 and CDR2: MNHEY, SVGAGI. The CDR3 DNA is TGTGCCAGCAGTTTAACGGGGGGATGGGAGCAGTACTTC. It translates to CASSLTGGWEQYF.